The rows below give T cell receptor beta chains drawn from one sample of a study of blood T cell repertoires in COVID-19. Some clones are missing from TCRdb's copy, which holds only in-frame ones; the method was immunoSEQ multiplex PCR. The sample contains under 85,000 clones, 70% to 90% of which appear only once. What was sequenced was peripheral blood. These TCRs come from a man between 70 and 80 years old with acute or convalescent COVID-19. Each CDR3 is given with its conserved first and last residue.

>TRBV18|TRBJ2-2
CASSQQKAVANTGELFF
>TRBV7-8|TRBJ2-3
CASGTGLAGGLVSTDTQYF
>TRBV7-9|TRBJ2-1
CASSLVVRDEQFF
>TRBV6-5|TRBJ1-5
CASSRDISNQPQHF
>TRBV5-6|TRBJ2-1
CASSFDRSSYNEQFF
>TRBV5-4|TRBJ1-2
CASSFETDYGYTF
>TRBV11-2|TRBJ2-3
CASSLDDRYGGGATDTQYF
>TRBV10-3|TRBJ1-4
CAISASAREKLFF
>TRBV7-2|TRBJ1-2
CASSGGTVYGYTF
>TRBV28|TRBJ2-1
CASSLPSGSDNEQFF
>TRBV7-3|TRBJ2-1
CASSIKTGLNNEQFF
>TRBV7-2|TRBJ1-1
CASSGGSVNTEAFF
>TRBV2|TRBJ2-1
CASSDDSPEQFF
>TRBV6-5|TRBJ2-7
CASFMAGQPYEQYF
>TRBV5-4|TRBJ1-4
CASSHLTKTDATNEKLFF
>TRBV6-2/TRBV6-3|TRBJ1-5
CASSRQGPGNQPQHF
>TRBV20-1|TRBJ1-5
CSASSLAGHNQPQHF
>TRBV7-2|TRBJ1-5
CASSYTGTKANQPQHF
>TRBV6-8|TRBJ1-3
CAPGGKNFGNTIYF
>TRBV7-9|TRBJ2-7
CASSPRTSGDYEQYF
>TRBV5-1|TRBJ2-1
CASSSLSSSSGPTYNEQFF
>TRBV7-2|TRBJ2-7
CASSLSRVSYEQYF
>TRBV19|TRBJ2-5
CASSTGTPPETQYF
>TRBV24-1|TRBJ1-5
CATSNSGTVNQPQHF
>TRBV9|TRBJ2-7
CASSARPQGGAYEQYF
>TRBV7-2|TRBJ1-2
CASSLNGQGEGYTF